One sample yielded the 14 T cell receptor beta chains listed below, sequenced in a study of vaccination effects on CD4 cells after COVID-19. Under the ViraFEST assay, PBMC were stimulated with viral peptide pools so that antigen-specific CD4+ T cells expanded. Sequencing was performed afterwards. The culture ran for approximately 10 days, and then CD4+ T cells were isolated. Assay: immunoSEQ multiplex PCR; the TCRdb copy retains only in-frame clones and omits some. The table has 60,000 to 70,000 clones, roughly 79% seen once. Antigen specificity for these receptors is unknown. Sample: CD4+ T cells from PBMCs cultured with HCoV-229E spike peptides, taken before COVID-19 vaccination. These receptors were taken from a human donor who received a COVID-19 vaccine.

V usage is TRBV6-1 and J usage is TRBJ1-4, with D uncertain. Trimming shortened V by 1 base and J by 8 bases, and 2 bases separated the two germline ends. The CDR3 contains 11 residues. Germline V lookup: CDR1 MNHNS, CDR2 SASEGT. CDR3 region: CASSEGEKLFF. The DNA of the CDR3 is TGTGCCAGCAGTGAAGGGGAAAAACTGTTTTTT.

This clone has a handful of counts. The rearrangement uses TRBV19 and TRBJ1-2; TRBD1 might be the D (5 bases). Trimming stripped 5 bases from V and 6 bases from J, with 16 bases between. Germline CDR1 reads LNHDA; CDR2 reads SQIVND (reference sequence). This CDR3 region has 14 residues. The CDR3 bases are TGTGCCAGTAGTCGGGGCGGAAGCGAGGATGGCTACACCTTC. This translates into CASSRGGSEDGYTF.

CDR3 nucleotides: TGCGCCAGCAGCCAAACGGGGGTAACCTACAATGAGCAGTTCTTC. Amino acid sequence: CASSQTGVTYNEQFF. This chain uses TRBV4-1 with TRBJ2-1; D might be TRBD2 (6 bases). Germline-derived CDR1 and CDR2 are MGHRA and YSYEKL. Trimming pared 2 bases from V and 2 bases from J, leaving 10 bases between. The CDR3 loop spans 15 amino acids.

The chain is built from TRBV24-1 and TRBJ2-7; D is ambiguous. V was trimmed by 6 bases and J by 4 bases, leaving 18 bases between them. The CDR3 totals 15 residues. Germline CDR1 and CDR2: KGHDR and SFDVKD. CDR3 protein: CATSPRVGNQYEQYV. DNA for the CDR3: TGTGCCACCAGTCCCCGGGTGGGGAATCAATACGAGCAGTACGTC.

The CDR3 spells CASSRERMGAQYF. The CDR3 bases are TGCGCCAGCAGCCGAGAACGTATGGGGGCCCAGTACTTC. This chain uses TRBV4-1 with TRBJ2-5; D is possibly TRBD1 or TRBD2 (5 bases each). The germline V and J ends were trimmed by 4 bases and 9 bases, with 15 bases remaining between them. This CDR3 has 13 amino acids. The germline CDR1 and CDR2 sequences are MGHRA and YSYEKL.

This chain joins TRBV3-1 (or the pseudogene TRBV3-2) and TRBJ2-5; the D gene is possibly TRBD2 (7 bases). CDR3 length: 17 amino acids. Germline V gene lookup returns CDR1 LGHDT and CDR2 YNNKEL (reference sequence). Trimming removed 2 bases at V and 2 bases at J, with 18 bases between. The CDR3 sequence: CASSQKRGTTKQETQYF. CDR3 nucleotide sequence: TGTGCCAGCAGCCAAAAGAGGGGGACTACCAAGCAAGAGACCCAGTACTTC.

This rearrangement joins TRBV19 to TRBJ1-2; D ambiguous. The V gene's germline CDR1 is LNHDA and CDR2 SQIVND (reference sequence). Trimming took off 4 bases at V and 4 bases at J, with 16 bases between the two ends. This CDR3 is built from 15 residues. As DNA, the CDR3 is TGTGCCAGTAGTAGAGCCCACACCGAGCTCTATGGCTACACCTTC. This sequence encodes CASSRAHTELYGYTF.

In nucleotides, the CDR3 is TGTGCCACCAGCGGAGCTCTATTTTCCTACAATGAGCAGTTCTTC. Amino acid sequence: CATSGALFSYNEQFF. V gene TRBV15 combines with J gene TRBJ2-1; no clear D. Germline loops: CDR1 LNHNV, CDR2 YYDKDF (reference sequence). V lost 5 bases to trimming and J lost 1 base, with 12 bases between them. This CDR3 has 15 residues.

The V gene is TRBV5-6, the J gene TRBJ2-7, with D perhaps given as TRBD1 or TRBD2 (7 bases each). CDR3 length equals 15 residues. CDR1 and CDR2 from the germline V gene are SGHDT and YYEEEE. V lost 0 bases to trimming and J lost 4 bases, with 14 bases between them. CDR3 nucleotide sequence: TGTGCCAGCAGCTTGGATCCAGGGGGGGCATACGAGCAGTACGTC. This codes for CASSLDPGGAYEQYV.

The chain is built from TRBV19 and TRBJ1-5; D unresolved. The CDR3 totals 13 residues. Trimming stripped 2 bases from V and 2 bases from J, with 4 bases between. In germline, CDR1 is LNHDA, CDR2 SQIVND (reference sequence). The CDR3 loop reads CASSILGNQPQHF. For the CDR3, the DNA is TGTGCCAGTAGTATACTAGGCAATCAGCCCCAGCATTTT.

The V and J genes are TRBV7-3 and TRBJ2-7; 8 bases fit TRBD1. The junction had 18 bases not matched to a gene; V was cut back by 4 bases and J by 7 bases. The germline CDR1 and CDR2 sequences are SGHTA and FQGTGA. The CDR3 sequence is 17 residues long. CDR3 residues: CASSYTGQGYFAGEQYV. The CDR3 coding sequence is TGTGCCAGCAGCTACACAGGACAGGGTTACTTTGCGGGGGAGCAGTACGTC.

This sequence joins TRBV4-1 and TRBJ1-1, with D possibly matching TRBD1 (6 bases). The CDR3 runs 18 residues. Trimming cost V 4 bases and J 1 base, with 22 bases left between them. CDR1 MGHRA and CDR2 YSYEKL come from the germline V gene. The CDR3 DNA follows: TGCGCCAGCAGCCGGACTGTGGGGCCAGGGGATCCGAACACTGAAGCTTTCTTT. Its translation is CASSRTVGPGDPNTEAFF.

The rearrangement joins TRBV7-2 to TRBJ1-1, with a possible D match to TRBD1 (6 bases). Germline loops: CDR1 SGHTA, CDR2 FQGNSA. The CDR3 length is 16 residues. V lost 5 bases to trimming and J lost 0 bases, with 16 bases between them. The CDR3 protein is CASSLRQATLNTEAFF. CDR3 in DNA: TGTGCCAGCAGCCTACGACAGGCGACCCTGAACACTGAAGCTTTCTTT.

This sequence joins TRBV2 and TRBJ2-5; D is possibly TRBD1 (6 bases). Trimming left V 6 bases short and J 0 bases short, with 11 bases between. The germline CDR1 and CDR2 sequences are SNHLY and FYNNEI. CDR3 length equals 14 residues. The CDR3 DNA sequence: TGTGCCAGCAGAGGGACAACGTACCAAGAGACCCAGTACTTC. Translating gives CASRGTTYQETQYF. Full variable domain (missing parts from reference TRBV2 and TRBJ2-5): EPEVTQTPSHQVTQMGQEVILRCVPISNHLYFYWYRQILGQKVEFLVSFYNNEISEKSEIFDDQFSVERPDGSNFTLKIRSTKLEDSAMYFCASRGTTYQETQYFGPGTRLLVL.